This T cell receptor beta chain came from a study of cytomegalovirus exposure and HLA in healthy donors. Details on this clone: It is unclear where the CDR3 begins or ends on the DNA, so no DNA is shown, and the CDR3 is as TCRdb lists it.

This PCR relied on a set of 60 Vbeta primers and 13 Jbeta primers. Sequenced by immunoSEQ multiplex PCR; TCRdb stores in-frame clones only, minus some. The sample lists some 150,000 clones; around 80% were seen once. The sequence was collected from a man aged 50 to 59 in good health and CMV-seronegative. The sample comprised PBMCs.

CDR3 amino acids: CASRQDRMKNCFF. V gene TRBV2 combines with J gene TRBJ1-4; TRBD1 is the table's D call, not checked against the DNA. The CDR3 spans 13 amino acids, including both terminal residues. Germline V CDR1 and CDR2: SNHLY, FYNNEI.